These 17 T cell receptor beta chains originate from one sample sequenced in a study of monozygotic twins with inflammatory bowel disease. TCRdb re-analyzed the 5' RACE reads; it lists each CDR3 protein once, without DNA. Recorded for this sample: around 220,000 distinct CDR3 sequences. Sequenced input: blood. These receptors were collected from a human donor with ulcerative colitis or Crohn's disease, or a healthy co-twin of an affected twin (not recorded which).

Here the CDR3 reads CASSQVETQYF. The rearrangement joins TRBV14 to TRBJ2-5. Germline CDR1 reads SGHDN; CDR2 reads FVKESK. This CDR3 region has 11 residues.

V is TRBV27 and J is TRBJ2-1. Germline CDR1 and CDR2: MNHEY and SMNVEV (reference sequence). This CDR3 comprises 13 residues. The CDR3 region is CASRLNWDNEQFF.

The CDR3 region is CSARESVGQSYTGELFF. J is TRBJ2-2 and V is TRBV20-1. This CDR3 contains 17 residues. CDR1 is DFQATT and CDR2 is SNEGSKA in the germline V gene (reference sequence).

The chain employs TRBV19 and TRBJ1-4; TCRdb's D call, TRBD1, is unchecked because there is no DNA. CDR3 length: 15 amino acids. Germline CDR1 and CDR2: LNHDA and SQIVND (reference sequence). CDR3 in amino acids: CASSGGQTNNEKLFF.

This rearrangement joins TRBV12-3 or TRBV12-4 to TRBJ1-5; TCRdb's D gene call, TRBD1, goes unchecked for lack of DNA. The CDR3 is made up of 13 amino acids. Here the CDR3 reads CASRWTGEQPQHF.

The chain carries TRBV6-5 and TRBJ1-2; TCRdb designates TRBD1, a call that cannot be tested without DNA. The CDR3 loop spans 15 amino acids. The V gene's germline CDR1 is MNHEY and CDR2 SVGAGI. CDR3 region: CASSYWDRGGNGYTF.

The CDR3 here is CASSRGSNSYEQYF. V is TRBV18 and J is TRBJ2-7; the TCRdb call, TRBD1, lacks DNA for checking. The CDR3 runs to 14 residues. Germline V gene data show CDR1 as KGHSH and CDR2 as LQKENI.

V gene TRBV5-1 combines with J gene TRBJ1-2. Per the germline V gene, CDR1 is SGHRS and CDR2 is YFSETQ. This CDR3 comprises 15 residues. CDR3 protein: CASSMASGTNCGYTF.

The V gene is TRBV20-1, the J gene TRBJ2-5; TCRdb designates TRBD1, a call that cannot be tested without DNA. The CDR3 extends over 15 amino acids. Germline V CDR1 and CDR2: DFQATT, SNEGSKA (reference sequence). The CDR3 reads CSAASSDRGRGAQYF.

This rearrangement joins TRBV18 to TRBJ1-5; absent DNA, TCRdb's TRBD1 call cannot be checked. This CDR3 is 15 amino acids long. Germline loops: CDR1 KGHSH, CDR2 LQKENI. The CDR3 loop is CASSPQGQGNQPQHF.

CDR3 region: CASSVVTGGVTQYF. The chain has TRBV9 and TRBJ2-3; the TCRdb D gene call, TRBD1, has no DNA to confirm it. The length of the CDR3 is 14 residues. From germline, CDR1 is SGDLS and CDR2 YYNGEE.

J is TRBJ2-3 and V is TRBV20-1; without DNA, the TCRdb call of TRBD2 cannot be checked. Germline values: CDR1 DFQATT, CDR2 SNEGSKA (reference sequence). This CDR3 is 16 amino acids long. CDR3 residues: CSASLAGGRFTDTQYF.

V gene TRBV4-2 combines with J gene TRBJ1-1; the TRBD1 assignment by TCRdb is unverifiable without DNA. Germline CDR1 is LGHNA and CDR2 is YNFKEQ. This CDR3 region has 17 residues. CDR3: CASSQVLSGTVNTEAFF.

This chain uses TRBV5-1 with TRBJ2-4; with no DNA, the TCRdb D assignment of TRBD2 cannot be verified. This CDR3 is 12 amino acids long. Germline CDR1 reads SGHRS; CDR2 reads YFSETQ. Here the CDR3 reads CASSLGEGLQYF. Using reference TRBV5-1 and TRBJ2-4 for the parts outside the CDR3, the full variable domain is KAGVTQTPRYLIKTRGQQVTLSCSPISGHRSVSWYQQTPGQGLQFLFEYFSETQRNKGNFPGRFSGRQFSNSRSEMNVSTLELGDSALYLCASSLGEGLQYFGAGTRLSVL.

V gene TRBV20-1 combines with J gene TRBJ2-2. CDR1 and CDR2 (germline): DFQATT, SNEGSKA (reference sequence). The length of the CDR3 is 11 residues. The CDR3 here is CSASSGGELFF.

The J gene is TRBJ2-1, the V gene TRBV4-3. The CDR3 contains 15 residues. The V gene's germline CDR1 is LGHNA and CDR2 YSLEER. CDR3 loop: CASSQDLPEYNEQFF.

This chain links TRBV11-1 with TRBJ1-5. The CDR3 consists of 18 residues. From germline, CDR1 is SGHAT and CDR2 FQDESV (reference sequence). CDR3 region: CASSLAAGSAGPNQPQHF.